Following are 27 T cell receptor beta chains from one sample sequenced in a study of blood T cell repertoires in COVID-19. Measured with immunoSEQ multiplex PCR; TCRdb has only the in-frame clones, and not every one. The sample lists more than 150,000 clones, around nine tenths occurring once. The material sequenced was peripheral blood. The receptors come from a woman aged 70-85 years with acute or convalescent COVID-19.

The chain carries TRBV7-2 and TRBJ1-1; a weak D match, TRBD1 (5 bases). The CDR3 is made up of 13 amino acids. Germline V lookup: CDR1 SGHTA, CDR2 FQGNSA. The germline V and J ends were trimmed by 6 bases and 10 bases, with 18 bases remaining between them. CDR3: CASSPSGGWAAFF. The CDR3 DNA sequence: TGTGCCAGCAGTCCAAGCGGGGGGTGGGCAGCTTTCTTT. The whole variable domain, filled in from reference TRBV7-2 and TRBJ1-1, reads GAGVSQSPSNKVTEKGKDVELRCDPISGHTALYWYRQSLGQGLEFLIYFQGNSAPDKSGLPSDRFSAERTGGSVSTLTIQRTQQEDSAVYLCASSPSGGWAAFFGQGTRLTVV.

This sequence joins TRBV28 and TRBJ1-1, with 7 positions matching TRBD1. The CDR3 covers 12 residues. Unmatched junction bases numbered 4, after V lost 10 bases and J lost 2 bases. CDR1 is MDHEN, CDR2 SYDVKM, per germline. CDR3 nucleotides: TGTGCCACCGGACAGGCTAACACTGAAGCTTTCTTT. Translated, it gives CATGQANTEAFF.

The chain recombines TRBV7-2 with TRBJ1-4; weak D call: TRBD1 (5 bases). Germline loops: CDR1 SGHTA, CDR2 FQGNSA. V shed 3 bases and J shed 6 bases, with 11 bases lying between them. The CDR3 contains 14 residues. CDR3 DNA: TGTGCCAGCAGCTTTGGAGGGGCGTATGAAAAACTGTTTTTT. This sequence encodes CASSFGGAYEKLFF.

The V and J genes are TRBV10-2 and TRBJ2-7; weak D call: TRBD1 (6 bases). Trimming removed 4 bases at V and 3 bases at J, with 10 bases between. The CDR3 loop spans 13 amino acids. Germline assignment: CDR1 WSHSY and CDR2 SAAADI. The CDR3 loop reads CASSVGGSYEQYF. DNA of the CDR3: TGCGCCAGCAGTGTTGGGGGCAGCTACGAGCAGTACTTC.

This chain connects TRBV5-1 to TRBJ2-7; TRBD1 agrees at 9 bases. There are 16 residues in the CDR3. Losses at the gene ends were 0 bases for V and 1 base for J; bases not matched to a gene: 5. Germline CDR1 SGHRS, CDR2 YFSETQ. The CDR3 coding sequence is TGCGCCAGCAGCTTGGCCGGGGGGACAGGGTCCTACGAGCAGTACTTC. It codes for CASSLAGGTGSYEQYF.

The V gene is TRBV9, the J gene TRBJ1-1; D may be TRBD1 (6 bases). CDR3 length: 11 residues. Germline CDR1 SGDLS, CDR2 YYNGEE. Trimming left V 6 bases short and J 4 bases short, with 7 bases between. The CDR3 DNA reads TGTGCCAGCACCAGGGGCACTGAAGCTTTCTTT. This sequence encodes CASTRGTEAFF.

V usage is TRBV5-1 and J usage is TRBJ1-2; D gene uncertain. The V and J ends lost 4 bases and 4 bases respectively, with 8 bases between them. CDR1 SGHRS and CDR2 YFSETQ come from the germline V gene. The CDR3 totals 12 residues. The CDR3 region is CASSEGGYGYTF. The CDR3 nucleotides read TGCGCCAGCAGCGAGGGTGGCTATGGCTACACCTTC.

The gene calls are TRBV12-3 or TRBV12-4 and TRBJ2-7; D not resolved. V was clipped by 2 bases and J by 9 bases, with 11 bases between them. The CDR3 length is 12 residues. DNA for the CDR3: TGTGCCAGCAGTTTACCAGGTACCCTGCAGTACTTC. Its protein product is CASSLPGTLQYF.

This clone was detected only a few times. The rearrangement links TRBV13 to TRBJ2-7, with 11 bases fitting TRBD1. Germline assignment: CDR1 PRHDT and CDR2 FYEKMQ (reference sequence). This CDR3 has 14 amino acids. Trimming took 5 bases from V and 6 from J; bases not matched to a gene: 6. CDR3 protein: CASSPGQGAGEQYV. Written as DNA, the CDR3 is TGTGCCAGCAGCCCAGGACAGGGGGCGGGCGAGCAGTACGTC.

The V gene is TRBV5-5, the J gene TRBJ2-4; maybe TRBD1 (6 bases). Per the germline V gene, CDR1 is SGHKS and CDR2 is YYEKEE (reference sequence). V was pared by 6 bases and J by 6 bases, with 28 bases between. The CDR3 covers 18 residues. The CDR3 DNA reads TGTGCCAGCACCCCCTCAGGGGCACCGACACTGGCGAGAAACATTCAGTACTTC. This gives the protein CASTPSGAPTLARNIQYF. The full variable domain, in which reference TRBV5-5 and TRBJ2-4 provide the parts outside the CDR3, is DAGVTQSPTHLIKTRGQQVTLRCSPISGHKSVSWYQQVLGQGPQFIFQYYEKEERGRGNFPDRFSARQFPNYSSELNVNALLLGDSALYLCASTPSGAPTLARNIQYFGAGTRLSVL.

The chain carries TRBV3-1 (or the pseudogene TRBV3-2) and TRBJ2-5; a weak D match, TRBD1 (6 bases). Germline CDR1 reads LGHDT; CDR2 reads YNNKEL (reference sequence). The CDR3 is 15 residues long. Trimming took off 1 base at V and 5 bases at J, with 14 bases between the two ends. The chain's CDR3 is CASSQATAGDETQYF. The CDR3 nucleotides read TGTGCCAGCAGCCAAGCAACTGCAGGGGATGAGACCCAGTACTTC.

The chain has TRBV7-9 and TRBJ1-1; TRBD1 matches 8 bases. Germline CDR1 SEHNR, CDR2 FQNEAQ (reference sequence). The V gene end was trimmed by 4 bases and the J gene end by 4 bases; junction bases not matched to a gene: 11. The CDR3 runs to 16 residues. CDR3 DNA: TGTGCCAGCAGCTCCCGGGACAGGTCCCCAATCACTGAAGCTTTCTTT. It codes for CASSSRDRSPITEAFF. The entire variable domain, with the rest obtained from reference TRBV7-9 and TRBJ1-1, is as follows: DTGVSQNPRHKITKRGQNVTFRCDPISEHNRLYWYRQTLGQGPEFLTYFQNEAQLEKSRLLSDRFSAERPKGSFSTLEIQRTEQGDSAMYLCASSSRDRSPITEAFFGQGTRLTVV.

The chain joins TRBV15 to TRBJ2-3; maybe TRBD1 (6 bases). V was clipped by 5 bases and J by 1 base, with 19 bases between them. In germline, CDR1 is LNHNV, CDR2 YYDKDF (reference sequence). The CDR3 contains 17 residues. CDR3 bases: TGTGCCACCAGCCGTAGATACAGGGAGAGCGGCACAGATACGCAGTATTTT. Its protein is CATSRRYRESGTDTQYF.

The chain joins TRBV25-1 to TRBJ1-2; D is unclear. Germline V lookup: CDR1 MGHDK, CDR2 SYGVNS. The CDR3 spans 14 residues. Trimming shortened V by 2 bases and J by 8 bases, and 15 bases separated the two germline ends. CDR3 sequence: CASSEAGAGRGYTF. The CDR3 DNA follows: TGTGCCAGCAGTGAAGCGGGTGCCGGCCGAGGCTACACCTTC.

The chain links TRBV18 to TRBJ2-5, with D unclear. Trimming took off 10 bases at V and 5 bases at J, with 20 bases between the two ends. The CDR3 loop spans 14 amino acids. Germline CDR1 KGHSH, CDR2 LQKENI. This chain's CDR3 is CATTADLSGETQYF. The DNA for the CDR3 is TGTGCCACCACAGCCGATCTTTCTGGGGAGACCCAGTACTTC. Supplemented by reference TRBV18 and TRBJ2-5, the full variable domain reads NAGVMQNPRHLVRRRGQEARLRCSPMKGHSHVYWYRQLPEEGLKFMVYLQKENIIDESGMPKERFSAEFPKEGPSILRIQQVVRGDSAAYFCATTADLSGETQYFGPGTRLLVL.

The rearrangement joins TRBV28 to TRBJ2-7; 10 bases match TRBD1. Trimming cost V 4 bases and J 2 bases; bases outside gene matches: 5. CDR3 length: 15 amino acids. CDR1 is MDHEN and CDR2 is SYDVKM in the germline V gene. The CDR3, as DNA: TGTGCCAGCAGTTCTGACAGGGGGCGACCCTACGAGCAGTACGTC. Its protein product is CASSSDRGRPYEQYV.

The chain has TRBV20-1 and TRBJ2-7; 9 bases map to TRBD1. Germline CDR1 DFQATT, CDR2 SNEGSKA (reference sequence). V dropped 3 bases and J dropped 3; count of bases not matched to a gene: 3. This CDR3 contains 13 residues. CDR3 sequence (DNA): TGCAGTGCTAGTCCGGACAGGGGCTACGAGCAGTACTTC. As protein: CSASPDRGYEQYF.

The rearrangement joins TRBV6-1 to TRBJ2-1; 10 bases are shared with TRBD2. The germline gives CDR1 MNHNS, CDR2 SASEGT. The CDR3 has 18 residues. V lost 2 bases, J lost 4 bases, and 11 bases stayed unmatched. CDR3 coding DNA: TGTGCCAGCAGTGAAACCCCCCTCCTAGCGGGGGCATACAATGAGCAGTTCTTC. This codes for CASSETPLLAGAYNEQFF.

The chain is built from TRBV7-3 and TRBJ2-5, with 11 bases aligning to TRBD2. This CDR3 spans 16 amino acids. J gave up 4 bases and V 4 bases, and 8 bases lay outside the gene matches. Germline values: CDR1 SGHTA, CDR2 FQGTGA. CDR3 region: CASSSNSGGAGETQYF. CDR3 bases: TGTGCCAGCAGCTCCAATAGCGGGGGGGCCGGAGAGACCCAGTACTTC. The entire variable domain, with the rest obtained from reference TRBV7-3 and TRBJ2-5, is as follows: GAGVSQTPSNKVTEKGKYVELRCDPISGHTALYWYRQSLGQGPEFLIYFQGTGAADDSGLPNDRFFAVRPEGSVSTLKIQRTERGDSAVYLCASSSNSGGAGETQYFGPGTRLLVL.

V usage is TRBV5-6 and J usage is TRBJ1-2; possibly TRBD1 for D (6 bases). Between the trimmed V and J ends, which lost 5 bases and 6 bases, there was a span of 14 bases. The germline gives CDR1 SGHDT, CDR2 YYEEEE. CDR3 length: 13 amino acids. The CDR3 reads CASRPQGSNGYTF. The CDR3 DNA sequence: TGTGCCAGCAGACCTCAGGGGTCGAATGGCTACACCTTC.

The chain joins TRBV19 to TRBJ2-3; TRBD1 is a possible D gene (5 bases). The CDR3 has 12 residues. The germline V gene encodes CDR1 LNHDA and CDR2 SQIVND (reference sequence). The V and J ends lost 6 bases and 5 bases respectively, with 9 bases between them. The CDR3 protein is CASSPGLDTQYF. CDR3 DNA: TGTGCCAGTAGCCCAGGGTTAGATACGCAGTATTTT.

J is TRBJ2-7 and V is TRBV7-8; tentative D call: TRBD1 (5 bases). The germline V gene encodes CDR1 SGHVS and CDR2 FQNEAQ. This CDR3 spans 13 amino acids. The ends were cut back, 1 base at V and 3 bases at J, with 7 bases in the middle. This CDR3 reads CASSLGQHYEQYV. The CDR3 DNA reads TGTGCCAGCAGCTTAGGACAGCACTACGAGCAGTACGTC.

The gene calls are TRBV4-1 and TRBJ1-1, with TRBD1 matching over 7 bases. The germline gives CDR1 MGHRA, CDR2 YSYEKL. The CDR3 sequence is 13 residues long. V trimming: 0 bases; J trimming: 10 bases; junction bases outside the gene matches: 5. CDR3 nucleotide sequence: TGCGCCAGCAGCCAAGATACCCAGGGGGGAGCTTTCTTT. This translates into CASSQDTQGGAFF.

A single count supports this clone. The chain joins TRBV5-1 to TRBJ2-3, with D tentatively TRBD2 (5 bases). Germline V CDR1 and CDR2: SGHRS, YFSETQ. This CDR3 is built from 15 residues. V was trimmed by 2 bases and J by 3 bases, leaving 13 bases between them. The CDR3 is CASSLLGRGTDTQYF. Here the CDR3 DNA reads TGCGCCAGCAGCTTATTGGGTCGGGGAACAGATACGCAGTATTTT.

Judged by abundance, this clone is medium-sized. The gene calls are TRBV3-1 (or the pseudogene TRBV3-2) and TRBJ2-2, with D perhaps matching TRBD1 (6 bases). Per germline, CDR1 LGHDT and CDR2 YNNKEL (reference sequence). V shed 4 bases and J shed 1 base, with 13 bases lying between them. CDR3 length: 16 amino acids. In DNA, the CDR3 is TGTGCCAGCAGCCGGTTGGGGGCGCGGAACACCGGGGAGCTGTTTTTT. Its protein is CASSRLGARNTGELFF.

V gene TRBV9 combines with J gene TRBJ2-2; perhaps TRBD2 as D (6 bases). The CDR3 spans 13 residues. The V gene lost 6 bases and the J gene lost 3 bases, with 9 bases spanning the gap. CDR1 is SGDLS and CDR2 is YYNGEE in the germline V gene. The CDR3 DNA reads as TGTGCCAGCAACCCGGGGGACACCGGGGAGCTGTTTTTT. Translating it yields CASNPGDTGELFF.

This rearrangement joins TRBV28 to TRBJ2-2, with D unresolved. The length of the CDR3 is 12 residues. Germline CDR1 reads MDHEN; CDR2 reads SYDVKM. V was trimmed by 4 bases and J by 8 bases, leaving 8 bases between them. The CDR3 sequence is CASSSLTGELFF. The CDR3 DNA is TGTGCCAGCAGTTCCCTGACAGGGGAGCTGTTTTTT.